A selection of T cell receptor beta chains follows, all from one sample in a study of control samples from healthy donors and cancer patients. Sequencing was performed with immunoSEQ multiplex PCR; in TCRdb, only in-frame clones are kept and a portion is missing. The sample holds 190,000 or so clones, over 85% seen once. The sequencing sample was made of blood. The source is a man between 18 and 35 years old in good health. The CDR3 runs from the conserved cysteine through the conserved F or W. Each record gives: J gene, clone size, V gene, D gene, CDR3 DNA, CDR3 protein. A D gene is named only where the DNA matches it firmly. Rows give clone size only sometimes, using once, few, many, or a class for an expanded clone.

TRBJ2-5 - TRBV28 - TGTGCCAGCAGAGTCGTGGGAAGCGGCGAGACCCAGTACTTC CASRVVGSGETQYF
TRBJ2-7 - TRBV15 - TGTGCCACCAGCAGAGAGCGGCTAAGTGACTACGAGCAGTACTTC CATSRERLSDYEQYF
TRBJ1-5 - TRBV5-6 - TGTGCCAGCAGCCGATTTGGGGACCCTCAGCCCCAGCATTTT CASSRFGDPQPQHF
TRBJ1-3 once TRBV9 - TGTGCCAGCAGCCCCCGGGGAGCCTCTGGAAACACCATATATTTT CASSPRGASGNTIYF
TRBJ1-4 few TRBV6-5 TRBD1 TGTGCCAGCAGTCGGGACAGAAATAATGAAAAACTGTTTTTT CASSRDRNNEKLFF
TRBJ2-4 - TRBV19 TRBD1 TGTGCCAGTATGCCCGACAGGGGGCAAGGTGGGAACATTCAGTACTTC CASMPDRGQGGNIQYF
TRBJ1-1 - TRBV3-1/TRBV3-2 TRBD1 TGTGCCAGCAGCCCCAGGGGAGGGGGCGAGTCGGTTTATGGTGAAGCTTTCTTT CASSPRGGGESVYGEAFF
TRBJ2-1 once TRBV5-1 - TGCGCCAGCAGCCCGTTTGAGGCAGGCTACAATGAGCAGTTCTTC CASSPFEAGYNEQFF
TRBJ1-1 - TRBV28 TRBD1 TGTGCCAGCAGGCAACCGGGACAGGGAAAAACTGAAGCTTTCTTT CASRQPGQGKTEAFF
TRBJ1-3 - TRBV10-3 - TGTGCCATCAGTCCCCGGGAGCCCCCTGTGACCACCATATATTTT CAISPREPPVTTIYF
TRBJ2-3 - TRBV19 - TGTGCCAGTAGTCCGACAGCCAGCACAGATACGCAGTATTTT CASSPTASTDTQYF
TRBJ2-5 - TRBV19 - TGTGCCAGTAGTATGACTTCAGGGGAGTTGGGTCCCCAGTACTTC CASSMTSGELGPQYF
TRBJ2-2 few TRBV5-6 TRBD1 TGTGCCAGCAGCTTATTTGGGACAGGGGTTTTTAGCGGGGAGCTGTTTTTT CASSLFGTGVFSGELFF
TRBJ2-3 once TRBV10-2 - TGCGCCAGCAGATCCAGGGGAGGCACAGATACGCAGTATTTT CASRSRGGTDTQYF
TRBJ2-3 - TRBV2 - TGTGCCAGCACCCAAGCGACTCTCACAGATACGCAGTATTTT CASTQATLTDTQYF
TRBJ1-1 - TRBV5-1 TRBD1 TGCGCCAGCAGCTTTTACAGGGGGACTGAAGCTTTCTTT CASSFYRGTEAFF
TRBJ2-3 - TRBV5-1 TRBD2 TGCGCCAGCAGCGCGCCGGGACTAGCGGGGGCCGGCCGTCCAGATACGCAGTATTTT CASSAPGLAGAGRPDTQYF
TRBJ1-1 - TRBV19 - TGTGCCAGTAGTACAGGGGCGGTCACTGAAGCTTTCTTT CASSTGAVTEAFF
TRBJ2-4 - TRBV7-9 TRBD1 TGTGCCAGCAGCCCGGCCGGACAGGGGAACATTCAGTACTTC CASSPAGQGNIQYF
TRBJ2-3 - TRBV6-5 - TGTGCCAGCAGTTACGTTAGCACAGATACGCAGTATTTT CASSYVSTDTQYF
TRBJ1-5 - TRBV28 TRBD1 TGTGCCAGCAGTTCACGACCGGGACAGGGGGCTCTGGGCGGTCAGCCCCAGCATTTT CASSSRPGQGALGGQPQHF
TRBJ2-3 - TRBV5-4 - TGTGCCAGCAGCTTGGATCGGACAGATACGCAGTATTTT CASSLDRTDTQYF
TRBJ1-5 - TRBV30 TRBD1 TGTGCCTGGAGTGTACGGGGACAGGGTAGCAATCAGCCCCAGCATTTT CAWSVRGQGSNQPQHF
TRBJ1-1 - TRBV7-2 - TGTGCCAGCAGCTCCCCCGCGGGTAAAGGGCTTAACACTGAAGCTTTCTTT CASSSPAGKGLNTEAFF
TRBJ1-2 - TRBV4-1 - TGCGCCAGCAGCCAACAGGGATTGGGCGGCTACACCTTC CASSQQGLGGYTF
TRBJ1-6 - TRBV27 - TGTGCCAGCAGTTTATCCGGATTATCCAGGGAACCCCTCCACTTT CASSLSGLSREPLHF